This T cell receptor (beta chain) appears in the sequencing data of a study of T cells in Graves' hyperthyroidism and ophthalmopathy (dated by TCRdb to between 2018 and 2021). Some background on the complete study: To identify distinguishing TCR V-J signatures, a discovery cohort of 90 to 100 patients was used, comprising 40 to 45 with Graves' ophthalmopathy and 57 with stable Graves' hyperthyroidism. In addition, the study compared T-cell repertoires in thyroid tissue and in blood from roughly six Graves' hyperthyroidism patients. According to the paper, TCR Vbeta CDR3 sequencing was carried out on some 140 peripheral blood samples, which came from approximately 43 ophthalmopathy, about 75 hyperthyroidism and around 17 progressor patients. For training and testing, the roughly 100 patients in the discovery cohort were randomly divided in a 7:3 ratio. Once sampling was done, hyperthyroidism patients were given methimazole at a starting dose of 30 mg daily, whereas ophthalmopathy patients were given high-dose intravenous methylprednisolone. Whether ophthalmopathy could be predicted prospectively was tested in an independent validation cohort made up of under 20 hyperthyroidism patients plus 17 patients who later progressed to ophthalmopathy.

The trim is 2 bases for V and 4 bases for J, with a gap of 11 bases between the germline ends. Via the germline V gene (reference sequence), CDR1 is DFQATT and CDR2 SNEGSKA. Including cysteine and phenylalanine, the CDR3 has 13 amino acids. Only the CDR3 part of the read is kept: 39 bases, read in frame from the first base. Study-wide conclusions, independent of this receptor: Most expanded thyroid clonotypes (frequency above 0.001) were also detected in blood, a finding suggesting that blood repertoires may reflect thyroid immune responses. In cross-validation, a model built on a 13 V-J signature told ophthalmopathy apart from stable hyperthyroidism with 85% to 90% sensitivity and roughly 81% specificity, and in testing the same model reached 80%/75%. Sample size was not statistically predetermined, and blinding of investigators to group allocation was not performed. During validation, the model predicted progression to ophthalmopathy a median of approximately 6.5 months ahead of onset, with almost 71% sensitivity and less than 85% specificity.

This clonotype showed up many times. Its antigen is still unknown. The record has no base qualities; no much larger clone is one base away. TCR beta CDR3 regions were amplified from RNA transcripts. A first-round RT-PCR of the TCR CDR3 used the HTBI primer set with the Qiagen OneStep RT-PCR kit. A second multiplex PCR round built the libraries, followed by size selection and purification. Libraries were sequenced paired-end with 100 bp reads on an Illumina HiSeq2000. As for the authors' bioinformatics: Raw data were processed with SOAPnuke, discarding reads with adapters, uncalled bases, mean Phred below 15, or no exact constant-primer or identifier match. COPE v1.2.5 was used to merge the high-quality paired reads, and each unique nucleotide sequence was defined as a clonotype. MiTCR v1.1 was used to align clonotypes to the IMGT TRBV, TRBD and TRBJ reference segments. Analysis was restricted to V-J combinations with a frequency above 0.0001, which covered just over 98% of repertoires. A TCS score was defined as the ratio of F50 (clonal expansion) to E x V (chaos), with BLOSUM62-based TCRdist applied between CDR3 peptides within each V-J. Welch's t-statistics and random forest reduced around 520 V-J features to some 14, which were used in a naive Bayes classifier (R e1071). The similarity between thyroid and blood repertoires was quantified using the Morisita-Horn index. TCRdb ran its own pipeline on the public reads, namely fastp trimming at Q25 and MiXCR clone calling, and kept in-frame beta chains. Records with the same CDR3 protein are collapsed into one entry carrying the most frequent genes and DNA. For this entry, the V and J calls and clone size follow TCRdb and not the study's own pipeline. Across this sample there are 550,000 to 700,000 distinct CDR3 sequences, with 46% seen only once. Roughly 19% of the sample lies in the top ten.

Exclusion was applied to patients with uncontrolled infections, other autoimmune diseases, pregnancy or lactation. Diagnoses relied on clinical symptoms, serum thyroxine and TRAb, thyroid ultrasound and orbital computed tomography. Total RNA was extracted with Trizol reagent, and quality was checked on an Agilent 2100 Bioanalyzer. This sequence was found in an adult woman with Graves' disease, either hyperthyroidism or ophthalmopathy (not recorded which). The chain links TRBV20-1 with TRBJ1-2; there is no confident call for the D gene. Sequencing input: peripheral blood or thyroid tissue (not recorded which). The DNA is as follows: TGCAGTGCTAGACCTCACGGGGTCTATGGCTACACCTTC. Protein translation: CSARPHGVYGYTF.